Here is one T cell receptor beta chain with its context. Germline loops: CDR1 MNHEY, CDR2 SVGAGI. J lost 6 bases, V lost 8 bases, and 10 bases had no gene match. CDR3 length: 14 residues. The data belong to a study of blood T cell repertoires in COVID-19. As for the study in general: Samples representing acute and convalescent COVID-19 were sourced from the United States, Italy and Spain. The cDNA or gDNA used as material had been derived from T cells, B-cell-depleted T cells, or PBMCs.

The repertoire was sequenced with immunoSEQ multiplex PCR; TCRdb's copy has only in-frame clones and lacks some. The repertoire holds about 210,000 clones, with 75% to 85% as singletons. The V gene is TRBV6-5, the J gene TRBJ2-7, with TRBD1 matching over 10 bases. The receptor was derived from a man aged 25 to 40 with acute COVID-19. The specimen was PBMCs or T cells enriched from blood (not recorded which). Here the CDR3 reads CASAGTGAFGEQYF. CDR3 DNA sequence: TGTGCCAGCGCCGGGACAGGGGCCTTCGGCGAGCAGTACTTC.